The 18 T cell receptor beta chains reported below all come from one sample, sequenced in a study of spatial heterogeneity in lung cancer. Findings and caveats of the study: Counts of expanded alpha and beta TCRs within tumors tracked the tumor nonsynonymous mutation count.

TCRdb analysed the 5' RACE reads with MiXCR anew, one entry per CDR3 protein. Among approximately 13,000 distinct CDR3 sequences listed, 4% to 6% were seen once. No antigen has been assigned to these receptors. Time point indicated: sample taken at primary tumor resection. This sample comprised lung tumor tissue, obtained at surgery. The receptors shown here come from a male donor with early-stage non-small cell lung cancer.

This clonotype was detected ten times or more. This chain connects TRBV18 to TRBJ2-2, with 7 bases lining up with TRBD1. Germline loops: CDR1 KGHSH, CDR2 LQKENI. V was clipped by 1 base and J by 5 bases; unmatched bases: 10. This CDR3 comprises 17 residues. CDR3 region: CASSPQNMRGRTGELFF. For the CDR3, the DNA is TGTGCCAGCTCACCACAGAATATGAGGGGGCGAACCGGGGAGCTGTTTTTT.

The V call is TRBV27, the J call TRBJ2-2, with D possibly matching TRBD2 (5 bases). Trimming cost V 5 bases and J 4 bases, with 14 bases left between them. CDR1 MNHEY and CDR2 SMNVEV come from the germline V gene (reference sequence). CDR3 length: 15 amino acids. The CDR3 DNA reads TGTGCCAGCAGTGCAACTAGTATGGTCACCGGGGAGCTGTTTTTT. Translation gives CASSATSMVTGELFF.

This clonotype was found many times. The rearrangement links TRBV5-1 to TRBJ2-2; no reliable D call. There are 14 residues in the CDR3. CDR1 and CDR2 (germline): SGHRS, YFSETQ. V dropped 1 base and J dropped 3 bases, with 7 bases sitting between them. This chain's CDR3 is CASSLRADTGELFF. The CDR3 region has the DNA TGCGCCAGCAGCTTGAGGGCTGACACCGGGGAGCTGTTTTTT.

This clonotype was seen many times. The genes are TRBV27 and TRBJ2-7, with 9 bases identical to TRBD1. CDR1 is MNHEY and CDR2 is SMNVEV in the germline V gene (reference sequence). V was clipped by 6 bases and J by 1 base; unmatched bases: 13. The CDR3 is 17 residues long. The CDR3 is CASSRRDRVGGSYEQYV. DNA for the CDR3: TGTGCCAGCAGCCGCCGGGACAGGGTGGGGGGATCCTACGAGCAGTACGTC.

The chain couples TRBV7-9 to TRBJ2-3; 9 bases fit TRBD2. The CDR3 spans 17 residues. V dropped 8 bases and J dropped 2; count of bases not matched to a gene: 14. Germline V gene lookup returns CDR1 SEHNR and CDR2 FQNEAQ (reference sequence). CDR3 residues: CASQRMGVAGDTDTQYF. CDR3 DNA: TGTGCCAGCCAAAGAATGGGTGTAGCGGGGGACACAGATACGCAGTATTTT.

There are many counts of this clonotype. The V gene is TRBV4-3, the J gene TRBJ2-7; D gene unclear. The CDR3 loop spans 12 amino acids. Trimming pared 0 bases from V and 7 bases from J, leaving 7 bases between. CDR1 and CDR2 (germline): LGHNA, YSLEER. CDR3 loop: CASSQDNGEQYF. As DNA, the CDR3 is TGCGCCAGCAGCCAAGATAATGGGGAGCAGTACTTC.

This clonotype has ten or more counts. The chain couples TRBV5-4 to TRBJ1-2; possible D gene TRBD1, 5 bases. CDR1 is SGHNT, CDR2 YYREEE, per germline (reference sequence). V was trimmed by 5 bases and J by 4 bases, leaving 9 bases between them. This CDR3 is 12 amino acids long. The DNA of the CDR3 is TGTGCCAGCAGAACCGGGACCTATGGCTACACCTTC. It codes for CASRTGTYGYTF. Full variable domain (remainder filled in from reference TRBV5-4 and TRBJ1-2): ETGVTQSPTHLIKTRGQQVTLRCSSQSGHNTVSWYQQALGQGPQFIFQYYREEENGRGNFPPRFSGLQFPNYSSELNVNALELDDSALYLCASRTGTYGYTFGSGTRLTVV.

This clonotype appeared many times. The chain uses TRBV12-3 or TRBV12-4 and TRBJ2-3; no reliable D call. V shed 6 bases and J shed 13 bases, with 14 bases lying between them. CDR3 size: 11 residues. CDR3 amino acids: CASSLRGREYF. Written as DNA, the CDR3 is TGTGCCAGCAGCCTACGAGGTAGAGAGTATTTT.

There are a few counts of this clonotype. Possible read error: a much larger clone is one base away. V and J are TRBV18 and TRBJ1-2; TRBD1 might be the D (5 bases). From germline, CDR1 is KGHSH and CDR2 LQKENI. The CDR3 covers 14 residues. The CDR3 is CVSSPATVNYGYTF. The DNA for the CDR3 is TGTGTCAGCTCACCGGCGACAGTTAACTATGGCTACACCTTC.

This chain joins TRBV12-3 or TRBV12-4 and TRBJ2-3; D is ambiguous. The V gene lost 5 bases and the J gene lost 9 bases, with 15 bases spanning the gap. This CDR3 comprises 13 residues. The CDR3 protein is CASSPRTPATQYF. CDR3 nucleotides: TGTGCCAGCAGTCCTCGGACCCCCGCCACGCAGTATTTT.

This clonotype was observed at least ten times. J is TRBJ2-2 and V is TRBV7-2, with 7 bases that match TRBD2. The CDR3 sequence is 15 residues long. Germline-derived CDR1 and CDR2 are SGHTA and FQGNSA. Trimming removed 6 bases from V and 5 bases from J; junction bases left unmatched: 9. The CDR3 region is CASSPPGGRTGELFF. The CDR3 DNA reads as TGTGCCAGCAGTCCCCCGGGAGGTCGGACCGGGGAGCTGTTTTTT.

This clonotype was picked up many times. The chain couples TRBV7-9 to TRBJ1-1; D is perhaps TRBD1 (5 bases). Per germline, CDR1 SEHNR and CDR2 FQNEAQ (reference sequence). The CDR3 runs to 16 residues. Trimming shortened V by 5 bases and J by 1 base, and 17 bases separated the two germline ends. The CDR3 sequence: CASSPSEWGGNTEAFF. The CDR3 bases are TGTGCCAGCAGCCCCTCCGAGTGGGGGGGGAACACTGAAGCTTTCTTT. Drawing the rest from reference TRBV7-9 and TRBJ1-1, the complete variable domain is DTGVSQNPRHKITKRGQNVTFRCDPISEHNRLYWYRQTLGQGPEFLTYFQNEAQLEKSRLLSDRFSAERPKGSFSTLEIQRTEQGDSAMYLCASSPSEWGGNTEAFFGQGTRLTVV.

This clonotype occurred many times. The chain combines TRBV12-3 or TRBV12-4 with TRBJ1-5; 9 nucleotides line up with TRBD1. This CDR3 is built from 13 residues. J was trimmed by 7 bases and V by 5 bases; bases with no gene match: 3. CDR3 residues: CASSRDRDQPQHF. The DNA for the CDR3 is TGTGCCAGCAGTCGGGACAGGGACCAGCCCCAGCATTTT.

This clonotype occurred many times. V and J are TRBV2 and TRBJ1-2, with D tentatively TRBD1 (5 bases). Between the trimmed V and J ends, which lost 6 bases and 6 bases, there was a span of 20 bases. There are 15 residues in the CDR3. CDR1 SNHLY and CDR2 FYNNEI come from the germline V gene. DNA for the CDR3: TGTGCCAGCAGGGCCGAACAGGTTTTCAGTCATGGCTACACCTTC. Its translation: CASRAEQVFSHGYTF.

This clonotype is categorized as medium-sized. The chain links TRBV20-1 to TRBJ1-1; a possible D gene is TRBD1 (6 bases). V lost 0 bases, J lost 4 bases, and 15 bases lay in between. The germline V gene encodes CDR1 DFQATT and CDR2 SNEGSKA (reference sequence). This CDR3 has 15 amino acids. CDR3 sequence: CSARDPRTVGTEAFF. The DNA for the CDR3 is TGCAGTGCTAGAGATCCCCGGACAGTCGGCACTGAAGCTTTCTTT.

This clonotype was recorded at least ten times. The chain recombines TRBV10-3 with TRBJ1-1; no firm D call. The CDR3 is 12 residues long. The V gene's germline CDR1 is ENHRY and CDR2 SYGVKD. With 2 bases removed from V and 3 bases from J, the gap between germline ends came to 4 bases. In DNA form, the CDR3 reads TGTGCCATCAGTGAGGGGGACACTGAAGCTTTCTTT. Translated: CAISEGDTEAFF.

By frequency in the sample, this clonotype is medium-sized. The chain is built from TRBV5-4 and TRBJ2-1, with 8 bases that match TRBD2. The CDR3 totals 14 residues. Unmatched junction bases numbered 0, after V lost 4 bases and J lost 0 bases. Germline V gene sequence: CDR1 SGHNT, CDR2 YYREEE (reference sequence). The CDR3 DNA follows: TGTGCCAGCAGCCGGGGGGGCTCCTACAATGAGCAGTTCTTC. This encodes CASSRGGSYNEQFF. The entire variable domain, with the rest obtained from reference TRBV5-4 and TRBJ2-1, is as follows: ETGVTQSPTHLIKTRGQQVTLRCSSQSGHNTVSWYQQALGQGPQFIFQYYREEENGRGNFPPRFSGLQFPNYSSELNVNALELDDSALYLCASSRGGSYNEQFFGPGTRLTVL.

This clonotype appeared many times. This chain uses TRBV6-6 with TRBJ2-7, with no clear D. Trimming removed 5 bases at V and 1 base at J, with 3 bases between. The CDR3 runs 11 residues. The V gene's germline CDR1 is MNHNY and CDR2 SVGAGI (reference sequence). CDR3 in DNA: TGTGCCAGCAGTACGTCCTACGAGCAGTACTTC. It translates to CASSTSYEQYF.